A selection of T cell receptor beta chains follows, all from one sample in a study of shared clonotypes between healthy human individuals. Here immunoSEQ multiplex PCR was the method, and the copy in TCRdb shows in-frame clones only, minus some. The sample carries about 980,000 clones, approximately 76% recorded once. The sequencing sample was made of memory CD4+ T cells sorted from blood. The source of these receptors is a man aged 18 to 29 in good health. Each CDR3 is given with its conserved first and last residue. The D gene is left open where the match is weak. Clone size is given for some rows only: seen once, a few or many times, or a class if the clone is expanded.

clone_size j_call d_call v_call cdr3_aa cdr3_nt
NA TRBJ1-6 NA TRBV18 CASSPVPGNQSPLHF TGTGCCAGCTCACCGGTTCCAGGGAATCAGTCACCCCTCCACTTT
NA TRBJ1-2 TRBD1 TRBV15 CATTGTADDSYTF TGTGCCACCACCGGGACAGCGGACGATAGCTACACCTTC
NA TRBJ1-3 TRBD1 TRBV9 CASSPGGRISGNTIYF TGTGCCAGCAGCCCAGGGGGCAGGATCTCTGGAAACACCATATATTTT
NA TRBJ2-7 NA TRBV30 CAWTFTRGTNFYEQYF TGTGCCTGGACATTTACTCGGGGGACAAATTTCTACGAGCAGTACTTC
NA TRBJ2-1 NA TRBV11-3 CASSPEGNSYNEQFF TGTGCCAGCAGCCCCGAGGGTAACTCCTACAATGAGCAGTTCTTC
NA TRBJ1-1 NA TRBV6-1 CASNRRGNTEAFF TGTGCCAGCAATCGGCGGGGGAACACTGAAGCTTTCTTT
NA TRBJ1-3 TRBD1 TRBV30 CAWRDRGLSGNTIYF TGTGCCTGGAGGGACAGGGGACTCTCTGGAAACACCATATATTTT
NA TRBJ2-3 NA TRBV5-1 CASSSTSRDTQYF TGCGCCAGCAGCTCTACTAGTCGCGATACGCAGTATTTT
NA TRBJ2-1 NA TRBV10-3 CAISESTLYNEQFF TGTGCCATCAGTGAGTCGACACTTTACAATGAGCAGTTCTTC
NA TRBJ2-1 NA TRBV5-1 CARAPGPSRGNEQFF TGCGCCAGGGCGCCAGGACCCTCACGGGGCAATGAGCAGTTCTTC
NA TRBJ2-5 NA TRBV10-3 CAISESGGREETQYF TGTGCCATCAGTGAGTCGGGCGGGCGAGAAGAGACCCAGTACTTC
NA TRBJ2-6 TRBD1 TRBV9 CASSTAGTVPPSGANVLTF TGTGCCAGCAGCACAGCCGGGACAGTTCCTCCCTCTGGGGCCAACGTCCTGACTTTC
NA TRBJ1-4 TRBD1 TRBV18 CASSPFLTGSGNEKLFF TGTGCCAGCTCACCCTTTCTGACAGGGTCGGGTAATGAAAAACTGTTTTTT
many TRBJ2-3 TRBD2 TRBV2 CASRPTSGTDTQYF TGTGCCAGCAGGCCGACTAGCGGCACAGATACGCAGTATTTT
NA TRBJ1-2 TRBD1 TRBV5-1 CASRQGALNYGYTF TGCGCCAGCAGACAGGGGGCGCTGAACTATGGCTACACCTTC
few TRBJ2-5 TRBD1 TRBV19 CASSPRQGRQETQYF TGTGCCAGTAGTCCGAGACAGGGGAGGCAAGAGACCCAGTACTTC
NA TRBJ1-4 NA TRBV5-6 CASSLKGGEKLFF TGTGCCAGCAGCTTGAAGGGTGGTGAAAAACTGTTTTTT
NA TRBJ1-2 NA TRBV28 CASSLTNGYTF TGTGCCAGCAGTTTAACTAATGGCTACACCTTC
NA TRBJ1-1 NA TRBV4-1 CASSQVGSGATEAFF TGCGCCAGCAGCCAAGTTGGTTCTGGGGCCACTGAAGCTTTCTTT
many TRBJ2-1 NA TRBV20-1 CSARGSTEQFF TGCAGTGCTAGGGGGTCAACTGAGCAGTTCTTC
NA TRBJ1-2 NA TRBV2 CASSGARYGYTF TGTGCCAGCAGTGGGGCTCGGTATGGCTACACCTTC
few TRBJ1-3 NA TRBV11-2 CASSLSQGAGNTIYF TGTGCCAGCAGCTTATCTCAAGGGGCTGGAAACACCATATATTTT
NA TRBJ2-1 NA TRBV10-3 CAISDRRVDEQFF TGTGCCATCAGTGATCGGAGAGTGGATGAGCAGTTCTTC
NA TRBJ2-4 NA TRBV5-1 CASSLIAGGSKNIQYF TGCGCCAGCAGCTTGATAGCCGGTGGAAGCAAAAACATTCAGTACTTC
NA TRBJ1-1 NA TRBV7-6 CASSLEGGAEAFF TGTGCCAGCAGCTTAGAAGGGGGGGCGGAAGCTTTCTTT
NA TRBJ1-5 NA TRBV5-1 CASSPTGPNQPQHF TGCGCCAGCAGCCCAACAGGGCCCAATCAGCCCCAGCATTTT
NA TRBJ2-7 NA TRBV6-1 CASSEFRLPSYEQYF TGTGCCAGCAGTGAGTTCCGATTGCCCTCCTACGAGCAGTACTTC
NA TRBJ2-7 NA TRBV6-1 CASSGLRAESSYEQYF TGTGCCAGCAGTGGACTGCGGGCTGAAAGCTCCTACGAGCAGTACTTC
once TRBJ2-7 TRBD1 TRBV19 CASSSSGQGQYEQYF TGTGCCAGTAGTTCATCGGGACAGGGACAGTACGAGCAGTACTTC
once TRBJ1-2 NA TRBV6-5 CASSYASNYGYTF TGTGCCAGCAGTTACGCCAGTAACTATGGCTACACCTTC
NA TRBJ1-5 NA TRBV5-6 CASSSEGRPQHF TGTGCCAGCAGTTCCGAAGGGCGGCCCCAGCATTTT
NA TRBJ2-1 TRBD2 TRBV6-5 CASSYWGGRDHNEQFF TGTGCCAGCAGTTACTGGGGCGGGAGGGACCACAATGAGCAGTTCTTC
few TRBJ2-4 NA TRBV28 CASSPGLAKNIQYF TGTGCCAGCAGTCCGGGACTAGCCAAAAACATTCAGTACTTC
NA TRBJ1-5 NA TRBV7-2 CASSLKGNQPQHF TGTGCCAGCAGCTTAAAGGGCAATCAGCCCCAGCATTTT
once TRBJ2-7 TRBD2 TRBV19 CASSASSGGDYEQYF TGTGCCAGTAGTGCGTCTAGCGGGGGGGACTACGAGCAGTACTTC
NA TRBJ2-7 TRBD1 TRBV5-4 CASTMDRGRYEQYF TGTGCCAGCACCATGGACAGGGGAAGATACGAGCAGTACTTC
NA TRBJ2-4 TRBD2 TRBV7-2 CASTPLAGITKNIQYF TGTGCCAGCACCCCACTAGCGGGAATAACCAAAAACATTCAGTACTTC
NA TRBJ2-1 NA TRBV6-6 CASTVKGSYNEQFF TGTGCCAGCACCGTCAAGGGATCCTACAATGAGCAGTTCTTC
NA TRBJ2-7 NA TRBV6-1 CASSDRGGSTYEQYF TGTGCCAGCAGTGATCGTGGCGGCAGTACCTACGAGCAGTACTTC
NA TRBJ2-7 TRBD2 TRBV14 CASSHRTSGGALMHF TGTGCCAGCAGCCATCGGACTAGCGGGGGGGCTTTGATGCACTTC
NA TRBJ2-6 NA TRBV7-9 CASSLSGLSGANVLTF TGTGCCAGCAGCTTGTCAGGGCTCTCTGGGGCCAACGTCCTGACTTTC
NA TRBJ1-4 TRBD1 TRBV13 CASSFSRGEKLFF TGTGCCAGCAGCTTCTCCAGGGGGGAAAAACTGTTTTTT
NA TRBJ2-7 NA TRBV4-1 CASSQALTGGYEQYF TGCGCCAGCAGCCAAGCATTGACGGGCGGCTACGAGCAGTACTTC
NA TRBJ2-5 TRBD2 TRBV5-1 CASSLGLAGYETQYF TGCGCCAGCAGCCTGGGACTAGCGGGTTATGAGACCCAGTACTTC